This TCR beta chain was identified in a study of response to subunit inactivated influenza vaccine. CDR3 length: 13 amino acids. CDR1 and CDR2 from the germline V gene are WSHSY and SAAADI. V lost 9 bases and J lost 4; bases outside the gene matches: 8. For this clonotype: Its cognate antigen is unknown.

Study-level results: Only a handful of new T cells, the authors suggested, are recruited with each seasonal influenza vaccination.

TCRdb used MiXCR to reprocess the RT-PCR reads, holding one entry per CDR3 protein. The data contain 530,000 or so distinct CDR3 sequences, roughly 27% of them singletons. The specimen was CD4+ T cells sorted from PBMCs, collected 5 days after vaccination. The receptor's source is a man aged 45 to 65 who received an inactivated influenza vaccine. V usage is TRBV10-2 and J usage is TRBJ2-5; 7 bases match TRBD1. The CDR3 nucleotides are TGCGCCAGTCGACAGGGATCCCGAGAGACCCAGTACTTC. Protein product: CASRQGSRETQYF.